In this sample, the clone carrying this T cell receptor beta chain turned up a few times. Its antigen is not identified. With constant-segment primers, 5'RACE yielded cDNA libraries of TCR alpha and TCR beta that carried sample barcodes and UMIs. TCRdb reprocessed the 5' RACE reads via MiXCR and lists one record per CDR3 protein. The top ten hold roughly 20% of the sample, which has about 290,000 distinct CDR3 sequences, approximately 15% seen once. The CDR3 consists of 15 residues. From germline, CDR1 is SGDLS and CDR2 YYNGEE. V was pared by 1 base and J by 1 base, with 10 bases between. This sample is drawn from a study of T-cell memory formation after mild COVID-19. Points from the study as a whole: Certain responding clones were present in pre-infection memory, suggesting participation of cross-reactive memory. A balance of CD4 and CD8 characterized clones contracting day 15 to 85, whereas later expanders leaned CD4+.

The sequenced material came from PBMCs or a T cell subset sorted from them (not recorded which). This chain connects TRBV9 to TRBJ2-3; either TRBD1 or TRBD2 may fit D (5 bases each). This TCR was sampled from a man aged 18 to 29 who had mild COVID-19 (a few samples of this study predate the infection). Cell type and time point are not known. CDR3 in DNA: TGTGCCAGCAGCGTATTGGGACGGCGCACAGATACGCAGTATTTT. It is translated as CASSVLGRRTDTQYF.